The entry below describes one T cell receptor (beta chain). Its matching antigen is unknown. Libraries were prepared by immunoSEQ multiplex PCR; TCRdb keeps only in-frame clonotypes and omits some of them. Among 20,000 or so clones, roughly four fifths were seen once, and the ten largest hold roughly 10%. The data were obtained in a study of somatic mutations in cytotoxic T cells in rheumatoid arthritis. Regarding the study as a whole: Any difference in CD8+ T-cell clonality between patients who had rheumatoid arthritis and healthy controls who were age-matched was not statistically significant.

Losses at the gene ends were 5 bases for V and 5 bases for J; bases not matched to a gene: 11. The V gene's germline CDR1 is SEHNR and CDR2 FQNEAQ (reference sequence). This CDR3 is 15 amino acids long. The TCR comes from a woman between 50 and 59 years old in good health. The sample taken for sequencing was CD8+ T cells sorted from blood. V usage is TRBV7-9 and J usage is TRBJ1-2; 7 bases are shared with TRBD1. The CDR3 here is CASSARTGINYGYTF. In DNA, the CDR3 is TGTGCCAGCAGCGCACGGACAGGTATTAATTATGGCTACACCTTC.